This entry lists 27 T cell receptor beta chains sequenced from one sample in a study of cytomegalovirus exposure and HLA in healthy donors. 13 Jbeta primers and 60 Vbeta primers were used for the PCR. This table comes from immunoSEQ multiplex PCR, and its TCRdb copy is limited to in-frame clones, with some not included. This repertoire includes some 150,000 clones. The sequenced sample was PBMCs. These receptors all come from a man aged 35 to 55 in good health and CMV-seronegative.

The CDR3 protein is CASSYGGGSWNYGYTF. The CDR3 nucleotides are TGTGCCAGCAGCTATGGGGGGGGGTCTTGGAACTATGGCTACACCTTC. The chain links TRBV28 to TRBJ1-2; a weak D match, TRBD1 (5 bases). Trimming cost V 6 bases and J 2 bases, with 19 bases left between them. The germline V gene has CDR1 MDHEN and CDR2 SYDVKM. The CDR3 sequence is 16 residues long.

This sequence joins TRBV7-2 and TRBJ2-2, with 11 bases matching TRBD2. V was pared by 5 bases and J by 5 bases, with 7 bases of the junction left unmatched. The germline gives CDR1 SGHTA, CDR2 FQGNSA. This CDR3 comprises 16 residues. The CDR3 DNA is TGTGCCAGCAGCCTTACTAGCGGGGGTCTGACCGGGGAGCTGTTTTTT. It codes for CASSLTSGGLTGELFF. The full variable domain, its missing parts supplied by reference TRBV7-2 and TRBJ2-2, is GAGVSQSPSNKVTEKGKDVELRCDPISGHTALYWYRQSLGQGLEFLIYFQGNSAPDKSGLPSDRFSAERTGGSVSTLTIQRTQQEDSAVYLCASSLTSGGLTGELFFGEGSRLTVL.

The chain carries TRBV19 and TRBJ1-1, with D unclear. This CDR3 contains 13 residues. V lost 5 bases and J lost 1, with 8 bases in between. The germline gives CDR1 LNHDA, CDR2 SQIVND (reference sequence). CDR3 DNA sequence: TGTGCCAGTAGTGTAAATTCGAACACTGAAGCTTTCTTT. It codes for CASSVNSNTEAFF.

V usage is TRBV11-1 and J usage is TRBJ2-5; tentatively, D is TRBD1 (7 bases). CDR1 is SGHAT and CDR2 is FQDESV in the germline V gene (reference sequence). The V end lost 1 base, the J end lost 3 bases, and 21 bases lay between the germline ends. The CDR3 has 18 amino acids. The CDR3 coding sequence is TGTGCCAGCAGCTTAGATTTTAGGTGGAGGGGGCGGGAAGAGACCCAGTACTTC. This encodes CASSLDFRWRGREETQYF.

This chain uses TRBV12-5 with TRBJ2-5; no clear D gene. The CDR3 extends over 10 amino acids. The germline CDR1 and CDR2 sequences are LGHNT and FRNRAP. V dropped 6 bases and J dropped 4 bases, with 3 bases sitting between them. The chain's CDR3 is CASGGETQYF. CDR3 nucleotides: TGTGCTAGTGGCGGAGAGACCCAGTACTTC.

The V and J genes are TRBV27 and TRBJ2-7; TRBD2 agrees at 10 bases. Germline V gene data show CDR1 as MNHEY and CDR2 as SMNVEV (reference sequence). This CDR3 region has 15 residues. Trimming cost V 5 bases and J 7 bases; bases outside gene matches: 11. CDR3 residues: CASSAAGGDPWEQYF. CDR3 sequence (DNA): TGTGCCAGCAGTGCAGCGGGGGGGGACCCTTGGGAGCAGTACTTC.

The chain has TRBV5-1 and TRBJ1-1; TRBD1 aligns across 7 bases. V was pared by 3 bases and J by 5 bases, with 13 bases of the junction left unmatched. CDR3 length equals 16 residues. Germline V gene data show CDR1 as SGHRS and CDR2 as YFSETQ. The CDR3 loop is CASSSTTGSRGTEAFF. In DNA form, the CDR3 reads TGCGCCAGCAGCTCAACGACAGGGTCCAGGGGGACTGAAGCTTTCTTT.

J is TRBJ2-7 and V is TRBV2; TRBD1 matches 12 bases. Germline loops: CDR1 SNHLY, CDR2 FYNNEI. The V gene end was trimmed by 9 bases and the J gene end by 6 bases; junction bases not matched to a gene: 6. This CDR3 has 13 amino acids. The CDR3 sequence: CASTRDRGREQYF. In nucleotides, the CDR3 is TGTGCCAGTACCCGGGACAGGGGGCGCGAGCAGTACTTC.

This sequence joins TRBV28 and TRBJ2-5, with 9 bases matching TRBD1. The CDR3 consists of 16 residues. Germline CDR1 MDHEN, CDR2 SYDVKM. Trimming at V came to 4 bases and at J to 2 bases, leaving 8 bases not matched to a gene. The CDR3 loop reads CASSSPGDRAQETQYF. The DNA of the CDR3 is TGTGCCAGCAGTTCGCCGGGGGACAGGGCACAAGAGACCCAGTACTTC.

The chain is built from TRBV7-8 and TRBJ2-3, with D perhaps matching TRBD2 (5 bases). Germline loops: CDR1 SGHVS, CDR2 FQNEAQ. V was clipped by 4 bases and J by 1 base, with 6 bases between them. The length of the CDR3 is 13 residues. CDR3 residues: CASSWGGTDTQYF. The DNA for the CDR3 is TGTGCCAGCAGCTGGGGAGGCACAGATACGCAGTATTTT.

This sequence joins TRBV29-1 and TRBJ1-2, with 9 positions matching TRBD1. This CDR3 has 11 amino acids. With V trimmed by 6 bases and J by 6 bases, 2 bases remained unmatched. Germline V CDR1 and CDR2: SQVTM, ANQGSEA. CDR3 protein: CSVGQGDGYTF. In nucleotides, the CDR3 is TGCAGCGTGGGACAGGGCGATGGCTACACCTTC. Variable domain in full (rest from reference TRBV29-1 and TRBJ1-2): SAVISQKPSRDICQRGTSLTIQCQVDSQVTMMFWYRQQPGQSLTLIATANQGSEATYESGFVIDKFPISRPNLTFSTLTVSNMSPEDSSIYLCSVGQGDGYTFGSGTRLTVV.

V gene TRBV10-3 combines with J gene TRBJ1-5; D unresolved. The CDR3 has 16 residues. CDR1 and CDR2 (germline): ENHRY, SYGVKD. V was shortened by 3 bases and J by 0 bases, with 12 bases between the two germline ends. Here the CDR3 reads CAISDGREGSNQPQHF. DNA for the CDR3: TGTGCCATCAGTGATGGGAGGGAGGGTAGCAATCAGCCCCAGCATTTT.

This chain links TRBV5-1 with TRBJ1-2, with D tentatively TRBD1 (6 bases). The length of the CDR3 is 16 residues. V dropped 0 bases and J dropped 2 bases, with 14 bases sitting between them. The germline V gene encodes CDR1 SGHRS and CDR2 YFSETQ. CDR3 sequence reads: CASSLEPLTGNYGYTF. For the CDR3, the DNA is TGCGCCAGCAGCTTGGAACCCTTAACAGGGAACTATGGCTACACCTTC.

The V gene is TRBV7-2, the J gene TRBJ1-6, with a possible D match to TRBD1 (6 bases). The ends were cut back, 2 bases at V and 7 bases at J, with 12 bases in the middle. CDR3 length: 15 residues. Germline V gives CDR1 SGHTA, CDR2 FQGNSA. This chain's CDR3 is CASSLQAGDNSPLHF. As DNA, the CDR3 is TGTGCCAGCAGCTTACAAGCAGGGGACAATTCACCCCTCCACTTT.

V usage is TRBV5-1 and J usage is TRBJ2-7, with 8 bases identical to TRBD1. Unmatched junction bases numbered 5, after V lost 4 bases and J lost 2 bases. This CDR3 comprises 14 residues. The V gene's germline CDR1 is SGHRS and CDR2 YFSETQ. The CDR3 DNA is TGCGCCAGCAGCCCCGGGACAGGCCCCTACGAGCAGTACTTC. Its protein is CASSPGTGPYEQYF.

The chain is built from TRBV7-2 and TRBJ1-6; possibly TRBD1 for D (6 bases). The CDR3 has 15 amino acids. Germline-derived CDR1 and CDR2 are SGHTA and FQGNSA. V was shortened by 1 base and J by 6 bases, with 10 bases between the two germline ends. The CDR3, as DNA: TGTGCCAGCAGCTTAGAGAGCAGGGGTAATTCACCCCTCCACTTT. It translates to CASSLESRGNSPLHF.

The chain carries TRBV9 and TRBJ2-5; TRBD1 matches 7 bases. The germline gives CDR1 SGDLS, CDR2 YYNGEE. With 3 bases clipped from V and 5 bases from J, the junction kept 7 bases outside the gene matches. The CDR3 is made up of 14 amino acids. CDR3 sequence: CASSEGTVRETQYF. For the CDR3, the DNA is TGTGCCAGCAGCGAAGGGACAGTAAGGGAGACCCAGTACTTC.

The CDR3 spells CASSSTGGGGETQYF. For the CDR3, the DNA is TGTGCCAGCAGCTCGACAGGGGGAGGAGGAGAGACCCAGTACTTC. The chain links TRBV7-2 to TRBJ2-5; 9 nucleotides agree with TRBD1. CDR3 size: 15 residues. The germline gives CDR1 SGHTA, CDR2 FQGNSA. V shed 4 bases, J shed 4 bases, and the junction held 7 bases outside the gene matches.

Concerning this clone itself: Its ends do not fully match the called genes, so a read error is possible. This CDR3 is also generated by other DNA sequences in the sample. The chain uses TRBV29-1 and TRBJ2-7; the match to TRBD2 covers 8 bases. The CDR3 length is 15 residues. Germline V gene data show CDR1 as SQVTM and CDR2 as ANQGSEA. The CDR3 DNA sequence: TGCAGCGTTGGGGCTAGCGGGTATGATCCCTATGAGCAGTACTTC. Translated: CSVGASGYDPYEQYF.

V is TRBV13 and J is TRBJ2-6, with TRBD1 matching over 7 bases. The junction had 8 bases not matched to a gene; V was cut back by 3 bases and J by 0 bases. The CDR3 is 18 amino acids. Germline V gene data show CDR1 as PRHDT and CDR2 as FYEKMQ (reference sequence). Here the CDR3 reads CASSLGQKVLSGANVLTF. CDR3 nucleotides: TGTGCCAGCAGCTTGGGACAGAAGGTACTCTCTGGGGCCAACGTCCTGACTTTC.

The rearrangement joins TRBV6-4 to TRBJ1-2; 9 bases match TRBD1. The CDR3 runs 13 residues. With V trimmed by 6 bases and J by 8 bases, 7 bases remained unmatched. Germline lookup yields CDR1 MRHNA and CDR2 SNTAGT. In DNA form, the CDR3 reads TGTGCCAGCAGCGCCGGGACAGGGATGGGCTACACCTTC. It yields the protein CASSAGTGMGYTF.

The rearrangement joins TRBV7-6 to TRBJ2-5, with 9 bases aligning to TRBD1. The CDR3 is 17 residues long. Trimming removed 0 bases from V and 5 bases from J; junction bases left unmatched: 10. The germline gives CDR1 SGHVS, CDR2 FNYEAQ. The CDR3 sequence is CASSLAGGGTGSETQYF. The CDR3 nucleotides are TGTGCCAGCAGCTTAGCGGGTGGGGGGACAGGGTCCGAGACCCAGTACTTC.

The genes are TRBV19 and TRBJ1-2; TRBD1 is a possible D gene (5 bases). CDR1 and CDR2 (germline): LNHDA, SQIVND (reference sequence). The CDR3 has 13 amino acids. Trimming left V 4 bases short and J 4 bases short, with 10 bases between. The CDR3 sequence is CASSTVDSYGYTF. The CDR3 bases are TGTGCCAGTAGTACCGTTGACAGCTATGGCTACACCTTC. The variable domain in full, with the rest retrieved from reference TRBV19 and TRBJ1-2, is DGGITQSPKYLFRKEGQNVTLSCEQNLNHDAMYWYRQDPGQGLRLIYYSQIVNDFQKGDIAEGYSVSREKKESFPLTVTSAQKNPTAFYLCASSTVDSYGYTFGSGTRLTVV.

The chain has TRBV13 and TRBJ2-1, with 7 nucleotides matching TRBD2. The ends lost 6 bases at V and 1 base at J; junction bases unmatched: 12. CDR3 length: 17 residues. From germline, CDR1 is PRHDT and CDR2 FYEKMQ (reference sequence). The CDR3 spells CASRFLAGRLSYNEQFF. The CDR3 region has the DNA TGTGCCAGCAGGTTCTTAGCGGGCCGATTATCCTACAATGAGCAGTTCTTC.

This chain links TRBV14 with TRBJ2-3, with 9 bases lining up with TRBD2. The germline V gene has CDR1 SGHDN and CDR2 FVKESK. V was clipped by 4 bases and J by 1 base; unmatched bases: 3. This CDR3 comprises 15 residues. CDR3 amino acids: CASSPRLAGTDTQYF. The CDR3 coding sequence is TGTGCCAGCAGCCCACGACTAGCGGGCACAGATACGCAGTATTTT.

The V call is TRBV9, the J call TRBJ2-3; maybe TRBD2 (5 bases). This CDR3 contains 15 residues. Germline V gene lookup returns CDR1 SGDLS and CDR2 YYNGEE. The V end was cut by 1 base, the J end by 6 bases, with 15 bases between. This CDR3 reads CASSVSPAGLDTQYF. The DNA of the CDR3 is TGTGCCAGCAGCGTATCCCCGGCGGGCCTGGATACGCAGTATTTT. Combining the CDR3 with reference TRBV9 and TRBJ2-3 gives the whole variable domain DSGVTQTPKHLITATGQRVTLRCSPRSGDLSVYWYQQSLDQGLQFLIQYYNGEERAKGNILERFSAQQFPDLHSELNLSSLELGDSALYFCASSVSPAGLDTQYFGPGTRLTVL.

The DNA of the CDR3 is TGTGCCAGCAGCCAGACAGCGCTGGAGACCCAGTACTTC. This sequence encodes CASSQTALETQYF. V gene TRBV7-6 combines with J gene TRBJ2-5, with TRBD1 as a possible D gene (5 bases). Germline V CDR1 and CDR2: SGHVS, FNYEAQ. Trimming removed 5 bases at V and 5 bases at J, with 12 bases between. The CDR3 spans 13 residues.